This T cell receptor (beta chain) is from a study of cytomegalovirus exposure and HLA in healthy donors. Study findings and constraints: Cytomegalovirus association was assigned to 150 to 200 TCR beta chains. Cytomegalovirus status, reportedly, was diagnosed with high specificity and sensitivity by the classifier. A prior analysis recorded that most TCR beta V segments were productive about 87% or about 30% of the time.

13 Jbeta primers and 60 Vbeta primers were used for the PCR. The data were produced by immunoSEQ multiplex PCR, yet TCRdb's version contains in-frame clones alone and is incomplete. The sample contains 150,000 to 200,000 clones, about 80% of which appear only once. There are a few counts of this clone. The target antigen is unknown. Germline V gene sequence: CDR1 MDHEN, CDR2 SYDVKM. V was clipped by 6 bases and J by 7 bases; unmatched bases: 12. The CDR3 length is 15 residues. The receptor was derived from a man younger than 40 in good health and CMV-seronegative. The rearrangement uses TRBV28 and TRBJ2-7; 10 nucleotides align to TRBD1. Sequencing input: PBMCs. CDR3 region: CASRGRDRGSIEQYF. In DNA, the CDR3 is TGTGCCAGCAGGGGCCGGGACAGGGGATCAATAGAGCAGTACTTC.